Detailed here is one T cell receptor beta chain. Its antigen is still unknown. No much larger clonotype is one base removed from it; base qualities were not supplied. This entry comes from a study of blood T cells in healthy people across ages (dated by TCRdb to the mid-2010s). Describing the broader study: In model experiments, roughly one uniquely barcoded TCR beta cDNA molecule per two T cells was captured by template switching. To avoid experimental bias, donors of different ages were randomly spread across the sequencing lanes. Using the same blood draw, the study looked at two additional independent replicas of 1 million unique cDNA reads for two donors, one aged 18 to 30 and the other aged 80 or older. Age-related changes in TCR beta repertoire diversity were measured in the study by deep sequencing normalized with unique cDNA molecular identifiers. The donors were divided into four age groups: young (average roughly 15 years), middle-aged (about 40), aged (under 70) and long-lived (about 90). Findings and caveats that apply to the study as a whole: The percentage of naive T cells measured by flow cytometry correlated strongly with observed TCR beta diversity. Compared with the aged group, the long-lived group had more naive CD4+ T cells, fewer expanded clones and increased TCR diversity, a pattern suggesting age selection. The CMV infection status of donors was not known, potentially confounding age-related changes in expanded clonotypes. Estimates of total diversity based on one million sequenced T cells were considered lower bounds and underestimates. Observed TCR beta diversity per million T cells fell roughly linearly with age, and a significant reduction was already apparent by age roughly 40. Since profiling was done on bulk unsorted PBMCs, naive and antigen-experienced compartments could not be conclusively compared.

From the germline V gene, CDR1 is MRHNA and CDR2 is SNTAGT. Trimmed from V: 10 bases; trimmed from J: 2 bases; junction bases lacking a gene match: 6. Inclusive of the bounding cysteine and phenylalanine, the CDR3 is 14 residues long. Only the CDR3 portion is preserved as DNA: 42 bases, with reading frame beginning at the first base. Library construction relied on 5' RACE. Sequencing instrument: Illumina HiSeq 2500. A second PCR of roughly 7 to 11 cycles was performed with a sample-barcoded 5' primer and a J-beta primer mix. Each TCR beta cDNA molecule received a unique molecular identifier from a template-switch 5' adaptor carrying 12 random nucleotides. Each sample yielded at least 3 million CDR3-containing paired-end reads. First-strand cDNA synthesis was performed from all RNA using the Mint cDNA synthesis kit, with priming by a TRBC-specific oligonucleotide. Following uracil-DNA glycosylase treatment, a first 18-cycle PCR with universal primers M1SS and BC2_uni_R was performed on all cDNA. The authors processed their data as follows. For normalization, 1 million high-quality reads, each with a distinct molecular identifier, were randomly selected from each sample. Reads sharing molecular identifiers were discarded rather than binned into consensus sequences. MiTCR, with a Q25 quality threshold and the strictest error-elimination algorithm, was used for CDR3 identification, clonotype clustering and error correction. A nonparametric unseen species model with Euler transformation was used to estimate lower-bound total TCR beta diversity. In TCRdb, the public reads were trimmed at Q25 with fastp and aligned with MiXCR, with productive beta chains retained. For every CDR3 protein sequence, its rows merge into one entry that carries the most common genes and DNA. Here the V and J calls rest on TCRdb's processing, not on the authors' analysis. This sample comprises about 620,000 distinct CDR3 sequences, 52% of them detected only once. The ten largest clones capture roughly 14% of the sample.

Donors were a few dozen systemically healthy Caucasian individuals from Russia aged roughly 6 to 100 years. Each donor gave ten milliliters of peripheral blood, drawn into EDTA-treated Vacutainer tubes. Ficoll-Paque density-gradient centrifugation was used to isolate PBMCs, with at least 7 million obtained per sample. Trizol reagent was used to extract total RNA from the PBMCs, yielding at least 5.5 micrograms per sample. The percentages of naive CD45RAhigh/CD27high T cells were determined by flow cytometry on a PBMC aliquot from every donor. In this chain, TRBV6-4 is recombined with TRBJ2-1, and 9 junctional nucleotides match TRBD2. The source is a woman of 80 years or more in good health. The specimen was blood. The CDR3: CATSTSGTYNEQFF. Read as DNA, the sequence is TGTGCCACCTCGACTAGCGGAACCTACAATGAGCAGTTCTTC.